This T cell receptor (beta chain) was recovered during a study of CD8+ T cells in alopecia areata. The study, taken as a whole, reports: Possibly as an HLA-related effect, TCR sharing across patients appeared less clear than in mice.

Sequencing templates came from extracted RNA that was reverse transcribed into cDNA. Data came from immunoSEQ multiplex PCR; TCRdb stores just in-frame clones and leaves some out. Counted here are 95,000 to 150,000 clones, 53% occurring once; the ten biggest clones make up roughly 0.5%. Documented treatment: oral pan-JAK inhibitor, 5-10 mg twice daily. This clone appeared a few times. The antigen remains undetermined. The sequencing here drew on CD4+ T cells sorted from blood, taken at week 4, from a patient treated with tofacitinib. The source is a human donor with alopecia areata.

The CDR3 protein is CSGNPGTTPNEQFF. CDR3 DNA: TGCAGCGGTAACCCCGGGACTACCCCCAATGAGCAGTTCTTC. This chain joins TRBV29-1 and TRBJ2-1; 7 bases are a match to TRBD2. The CDR3 is 14 residues long. CDR1 and CDR2 (germline): SQVTM, ANQGSEA. V lost 7 bases and J lost 6; bases outside the gene matches: 12.